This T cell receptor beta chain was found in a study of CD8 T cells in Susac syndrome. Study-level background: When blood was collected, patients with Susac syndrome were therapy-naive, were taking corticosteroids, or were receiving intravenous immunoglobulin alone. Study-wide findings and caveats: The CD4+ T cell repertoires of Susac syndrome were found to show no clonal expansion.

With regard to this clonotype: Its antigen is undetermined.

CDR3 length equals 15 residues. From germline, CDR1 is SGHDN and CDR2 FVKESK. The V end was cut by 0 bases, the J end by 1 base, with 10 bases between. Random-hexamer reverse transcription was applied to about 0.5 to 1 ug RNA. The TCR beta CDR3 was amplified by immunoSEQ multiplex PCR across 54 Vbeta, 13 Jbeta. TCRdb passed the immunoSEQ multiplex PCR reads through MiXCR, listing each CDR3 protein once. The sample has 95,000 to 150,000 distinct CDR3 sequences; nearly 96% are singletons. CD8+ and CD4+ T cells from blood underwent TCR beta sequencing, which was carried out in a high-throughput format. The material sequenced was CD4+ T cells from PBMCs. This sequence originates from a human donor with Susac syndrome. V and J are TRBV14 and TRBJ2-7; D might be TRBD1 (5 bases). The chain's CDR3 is CASSQDRGRSYEQYF. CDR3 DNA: TGTGCCAGCAGCCAAGATAGGGGCAGGTCCTACGAGCAGTACTTC.